The 6 T cell receptor beta chains below all came from one sample that was sequenced in a study of cytomegalovirus exposure and HLA in healthy donors (dated by TCRdb to about 2017). The protocol used for the library was the immunoSEQ multiplex PCR assay. A mixture of 60 forward primers for TCR Vbeta segments and 13 reverse primers for TCR Jbeta segments was used in the multiplex PCR. TCRdb took this table from immuneACCESS and kept in-frame rearrangements with V and J called. Such tables lack part of the clones; where checked against another copy, unresolved V genes explain under half of the gap, and the rest is unexplained. In this sample the table shows about 150,000 clones, around three quarters of which occur a single time. The ten top clones hold 1.5% to 2% of the sample. Sequencing used PBMCs. Receptors originate from a woman aged 40-49 years in good health and CMV-seronegative.

The CDR3 coding sequence is TGTGCCAGCAGACCAACAGGGGGTAATTCACCCCTCCACTTT. Protein product: CASRPTGGNSPLHF. The chain has TRBV5-4 and TRBJ1-6, with 8 bases lining up with TRBD1. The CDR3 runs 14 residues. J was trimmed by 6 bases and V by 5 bases; bases with no gene match: 4. CDR1 SGHNT and CDR2 YYREEE come from the germline V gene (reference sequence).

The chain carries TRBV7-8 and TRBJ2-7, with D possibly matching TRBD2 (5 bases). V was clipped by 5 bases and J by 3 bases, with 14 bases between them. Germline assignment: CDR1 SGHVS and CDR2 FQNEAQ. The CDR3 is 14 residues long. The CDR3 region is CASSARGPFYEQYF. CDR3 DNA: TGTGCCAGCAGCGCCCGGGGTCCTTTCTACGAGCAGTACTTC.

The gene calls are TRBV6-5 and TRBJ2-7, with a weak D call TRBD2 (5 bases). Germline assignment: CDR1 MNHEY and CDR2 SVGAGI. The CDR3 is made up of 12 amino acids. V was shortened by 8 bases and J by 2 bases, with 10 bases between the two germline ends. The CDR3 loop reads CASSRAAYEQYF. As DNA, the CDR3 is TGTGCCAGCTCGAGAGCGGCCTACGAGCAGTACTTC.

CDR3 sequence (DNA): TGCGCCAGCAGCCAGTCACTGCTAGTAAGGACTGAAGCTTTCTTT. It encodes CASSQSLLVRTEAFF. V gene TRBV4-1 combines with J gene TRBJ1-1, with D hard to call. CDR1 and CDR2 (germline): MGHRA, YSYEKL. This CDR3 comprises 15 residues. V lost 3 bases to trimming and J lost 5 bases, with 16 bases between them.

There are a few counts of this clone. Mismatch with germline at one junction end may stem from a read error. J is TRBJ1-5 and V is TRBV7-9, with D hard to call. Germline V lookup: CDR1 SEHNR, CDR2 FQNEAQ (reference sequence). CDR3 length equals 15 residues. The CDR3: CSSSLAGALGQPQHF. For the CDR3, the DNA is TGTTCCAGCAGCTTAGCAGGTGCTCTCGGGCAGCCCCAGCATTTT.

J is TRBJ2-1 and V is TRBV30; TRBD2 aligns across 7 bases. The CDR3 runs 15 residues. The ends lost 1 base at V and 4 bases at J; junction bases unmatched: 7. Germline lookup yields CDR1 GTSNPN and CDR2 SVGIG (reference sequence). The CDR3: CAWSGASGSYNEQFF. The CDR3 region has the DNA TGTGCCTGGAGTGGGGCTAGCGGATCGTACAATGAGCAGTTCTTC.